This record covers a single TCR beta chain. The data were taken from a study of blood T cell repertoires in COVID-19. Study in general: Italy, Spain and the United States were the sources of the convalescent and acute COVID-19 samples. Sources were T cells, B-cell-depleted T cells, or PBMCs; the material itself was cDNA or gDNA.

Per germline, CDR1 SNHLY and CDR2 FYNNEI. J gave up 2 bases and V 2 bases, and 7 bases lay outside the gene matches. The CDR3 length is 16 residues. Using immunoSEQ multiplex PCR, the repertoire was profiled, and TCRdb retains in-frame clones only, with some absent. The data hold over 50,000 clones, with 80% to 90% observed a single time. This receptor was obtained from a human donor in a cohort sampled during active COVID-19. The V call is TRBV2, the J call TRBJ2-5; 8 nucleotides match TRBD2. Sequencing input: peripheral blood. The DNA for the CDR3 is TGTGCCAGCAGTGAATCCCAAGCGGGGGTTCAAGAGACCCAGTACTTC. This translates into CASSESQAGVQETQYF.